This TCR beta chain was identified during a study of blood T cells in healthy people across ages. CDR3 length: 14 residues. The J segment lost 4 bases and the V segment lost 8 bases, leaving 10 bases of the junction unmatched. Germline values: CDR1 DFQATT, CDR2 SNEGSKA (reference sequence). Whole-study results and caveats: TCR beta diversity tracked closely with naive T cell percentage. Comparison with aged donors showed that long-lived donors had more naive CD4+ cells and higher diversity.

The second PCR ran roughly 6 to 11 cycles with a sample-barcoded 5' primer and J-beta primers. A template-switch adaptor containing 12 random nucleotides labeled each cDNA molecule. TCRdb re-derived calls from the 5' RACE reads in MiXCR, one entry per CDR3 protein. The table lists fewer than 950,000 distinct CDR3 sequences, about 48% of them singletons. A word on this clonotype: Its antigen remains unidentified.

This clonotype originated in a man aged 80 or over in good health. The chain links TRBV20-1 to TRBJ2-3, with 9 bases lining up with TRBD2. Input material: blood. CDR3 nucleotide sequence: TGCAGTCCCCTGGGGCGGGAGGGGTCAGATACGCAGTATTTT. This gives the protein CSPLGREGSDTQYF.